This T cell receptor (beta chain) emerged from a study of blood T cell repertoires in COVID-19. Turning to the study itself: Some COVID-19 samples were acute and others convalescent; all came from the United States, Italy and Spain. Sample material is recorded as cDNA or gDNA derived from T cells, B-cell-depleted T cells, or PBMCs.

Original handling: Scientists estimated how many nucleated cells there were by amplifying reference gene primers. Using immunoSEQ multiplex PCR, the repertoire was profiled, and TCRdb retains in-frame clones only, with some absent. For V, J and clone size, that table is used; D and trimming come from the DNA. Seen here are about 140,000 clones, 70% to 90% observed once, and the top ten hold approximately 1.4%. In germline, CDR1 is SNHLY, CDR2 FYNNEI. Trimming removed 6 bases at V and 1 base at J, with 8 bases between. The CDR3 runs 13 residues. The gene calls are TRBV2 and TRBJ2-3; no reliable D call. The source is a woman aged 55-70 years with acute or convalescent COVID-19. Sample: peripheral blood. The CDR3 bases are TGTGCCAGCAGACGAGAGGGCACAGATACGCAGTATTTT. Translated: CASRREGTDTQYF.